This entry lists 30 T cell receptor beta chains sequenced from one sample in a study of blood T cells in healthy people across ages. The authors ran a second PCR of about 7 to 12 cycles using a sample-barcoded 5' primer and a J-beta primer mix. MiXCR, applied by TCRdb to the 5' RACE reads, yields one record per CDR3 protein. Among some 670,000 distinct CDR3 sequences, over 40% were seen once, and the ten largest hold less than 15%. Material for sequencing was blood. The source is a woman at least 80 years old in good health.

The chain employs TRBV6-6 and TRBJ2-1; TRBD2 might be the D (5 bases). The ends were cut back, 5 bases at V and 14 bases at J, with 16 bases in the middle. CDR1 is MNHNY, CDR2 SVGAGI, per germline (reference sequence). There are 12 residues in the CDR3. The CDR3 DNA reads as TGTGCCAGCAGTGGCCCTGGGGTCGGGGAGTTCTTC. It codes for CASSGPGVGEFF.

The sample holds a few counts of this clonotype. Being one base from a much bigger clone, this may be a read error. The chain couples TRBV29-1 to TRBJ2-5; the D gene is possibly TRBD1 (5 bases). CDR1 and CDR2 (germline): SQVTM, ANQGSEA. V lost 3 bases and J 2 bases, leaving 7 bases between the germline ends. The CDR3 has 12 amino acids. The CDR3 DNA sequence: TGCAGCGTTGAGCAGGGACAAGAGACCCAGTACTTC. Protein: CSVEQGQETQYF.

This clonotype was detected ten times or more. The genes are TRBV7-2 and TRBJ2-1, with TRBD2 as a possible D gene (5 bases). V was pared by 0 bases and J by 7 bases, with 10 bases between. Germline-derived CDR1 and CDR2 are SGHTA and FQGNSA. This CDR3 region has 14 residues. The CDR3 protein is CASSLAGVLNEQFF. The CDR3 bases are TGTGCCAGCAGCTTAGCGGGAGTCTTAAATGAGCAGTTCTTC.

The count of this clonotype is one. This chain links TRBV11-2 with TRBJ2-3, with D perhaps matching TRBD2 (6 bases). The V gene's germline CDR1 is SGHAT and CDR2 FQNNGV. With 2 bases removed from V and 6 bases from J, the gap between germline ends came to 18 bases. The CDR3 has 16 residues. The CDR3 coding sequence is TGTGCCAGCAGCTTATCCGGGGGAGCCAATGTGGATACGCAGTATTTT. Encoded protein: CASSLSGGANVDTQYF.

Points on this clonotype: A much larger clone lies one base from this, so it may be a read error. The chain links TRBV20-1 to TRBJ2-5; 9 positions match TRBD1. J was trimmed by 11 bases and V by 6 bases; bases with no gene match: 16. The germline V gene has CDR1 DFQATT and CDR2 SNEGSKA (reference sequence). This CDR3 has 14 residues. The DNA for the CDR3 is TGCAGTGCCACAGGGGGCACTTCCTACAATGAGCAGTACTTC. Translation gives CSATGGTSYNEQYF.

The rearrangement joins TRBV4-3 to TRBJ2-7, with D possibly being TRBD1 or TRBD2 (5 bases each). Germline values: CDR1 LGHNA, CDR2 YSLEER. V was shortened by 4 bases and J by 2 bases, with 18 bases between the two germline ends. The CDR3 is 16 amino acids. CDR3 sequence: CASSPLTRDPTYEQYF. The CDR3 nucleotides are TGCGCCAGCAGCCCCCTCACCAGGGACCCTACCTACGAGCAGTACTTC.

The chain recombines TRBV9 with TRBJ2-5; tentative D call: TRBD2 (6 bases). The CDR3 has 15 residues. V lost 0 bases and J 1 base, leaving 10 bases between the germline ends. Germline V gene lookup returns CDR1 SGDLS and CDR2 YYNGEE. CDR3 loop: CASSVAVGGQETQYF. CDR3 nucleotides: TGTGCCAGCAGCGTAGCCGTGGGAGGCCAAGAGACCCAGTACTTC.

The J gene is TRBJ1-2, the V gene TRBV6-2 or TRBV6-3; D call uncertain. The CDR3 sequence is 13 residues long. V lost 5 bases and J 4 bases, leaving 11 bases between the germline ends. CDR1 and CDR2 from the germline V gene are MNHEY and SVGEGT. CDR3 region: CASSVLWTYGYTF. The CDR3 bases are TGTGCCAGCAGTGTACTATGGACCTATGGCTACACCTTC.

This clonotype was detected a few times. V is TRBV9 and J is TRBJ2-7; 7 nucleotides agree with TRBD2. Germline-derived CDR1 and CDR2 are SGDLS and YYNGEE. CDR3 length: 13 amino acids. V lost 5 bases, J lost 1 base, and 3 bases stayed unmatched. The CDR3 sequence: CASSKGGSYEQYF. DNA of the CDR3: TGTGCCAGCAGTAAGGGAGGGTCCTACGAGCAGTACTTC.

This clonotype was counted only a few times. The V gene is TRBV15, the J gene TRBJ2-2; 8 bases map to TRBD1. The CDR3 is 16 amino acids. Germline CDR1 LNHNV, CDR2 YYDKDF (reference sequence). J lost 6 bases, V lost 2 bases, and 8 bases had no gene match. The CDR3 nucleotides are TGTGCCACCAGCAGAATTGACAGGGGATTCGCCGGGGAGCTGTTTTTT. Translating gives CATSRIDRGFAGELFF.

Concerning this clonotype: Mismatch with germline at one junction end may stem from a read error. The chain uses TRBV28 and TRBJ2-7; TRBD2 matches 7 bases. In germline, CDR1 is MDHEN, CDR2 SYDVKM. The CDR3 is 15 amino acids. The CDR3 spells CAGSATGGVSHEQYF. The CDR3 DNA follows: TGTGCCGGCAGTGCGACGGGGGGAGTCTCCCACGAGCAGTACTTC.

The rearrangement joins TRBV10-3 to TRBJ2-5; 13 positions match TRBD2. Matching the DNA end better, TRBJ2-7 makes the J call doubtful. The CDR3 has 13 residues. From germline, CDR1 is ENHRY and CDR2 SYGVKD. CDR3 loop: CAIGTSGVYEQYF. In nucleotides, the CDR3 is TGTGCCATAGGGACTAGCGGGGTATACGAGCAGTACTTC.

The chain links TRBV2 to TRBJ2-5, with D perhaps TRBD1 (5 bases). Trimming left V 6 bases short and J 2 bases short, with 10 bases between. CDR3 length: 13 residues. Germline V lookup: CDR1 SNHLY, CDR2 FYNNEI. This chain's CDR3 is CASSREEQETQYF. The CDR3 DNA reads TGTGCCAGCAGCAGGGAAGAACAAGAGACCCAGTACTTC.

A note on this clonotype: One end of the junction fails to match germline, which may point to a read error. This chain uses TRBV5-1 with TRBJ1-5; no definite D call. This CDR3 has 16 residues. Germline lookup yields CDR1 SGHRS and CDR2 YFSETQ. The CDR3 DNA reads as TGCGCCAACAGCGGTGGACGGGGAGGACCCAATCAGCCCCAGCATTTT. Protein product: CANSGGRGGPNQPQHF.

This chain connects TRBV5-1 to TRBJ2-5; D uncertain. Germline V CDR1 and CDR2: SGHRS, YFSETQ. V was cut by 3 bases and J by 0 bases, with 9 bases left in between. The CDR3 totals 14 residues. The CDR3 sequence is CASSSAEYQETQYF. The CDR3 DNA sequence: TGCGCCAGCAGCTCCGCCGAGTACCAAGAGACCCAGTACTTC.

The CDR3 DNA reads as TGTGCCAGCTCACCACACAGGGTGGAGACCCAGTACTTC. Residues: CASSPHRVETQYF. The chain employs TRBV18 and TRBJ2-4; D perhaps matches TRBD1 (6 bases). The J call could be wrong; TRBJ2-5 is a better fit for the DNA end. The CDR3 has 13 amino acids. CDR1 and CDR2 from the germline V gene are KGHSH and LQKENI.

The V call is TRBV5-6, the J call TRBJ2-5; D unresolved. The DNA end is more similar to TRBJ2-7, so the J call may be wrong. Germline V gene sequence: CDR1 SGHDT, CDR2 YYEEEE. CDR3 length equals 13 residues. The CDR3 sequence: CASSLVGLYEQYF. CDR3 nucleotide sequence: TGTGCCAGCAGCTTGGTAGGCCTCTACGAGCAGTACTTC.

This clonotype showed up many times. The J gene is TRBJ1-6, the V gene TRBV19, with no clear D. V was shortened by 6 bases and J by 9 bases, with 12 bases between the two germline ends. Germline CDR1 LNHDA, CDR2 SQIVND (reference sequence). This CDR3 is 13 amino acids long. CDR3 DNA: TGTGCCAGTAGCGACTCTGGCGGTTCACCCCTCCACTTT. Translating it yields CASSDSGGSPLHF.

This rearrangement joins TRBV6-1 to TRBJ1-1; D is ambiguous. Trimming removed 3 bases from V and 5 bases from J, with 16 bases in between. Per the germline V gene, CDR1 is MNHNS and CDR2 is SASEGT. This CDR3 is built from 15 residues. CDR3 bases: TGTGCCAGCAGTGACCCCGGAGAGGCGGGAACTGAAGCTTTCTTT. Protein product: CASSDPGEAGTEAFF.

This chain uses TRBV12-3 or TRBV12-4 with TRBJ1-1; possibly TRBD1 for D (5 bases). V was shortened by 7 bases and J by 3 bases, with 15 bases between the two germline ends. The CDR3 runs to 14 residues. The CDR3 sequence: CASKLDIRDTEAFF. CDR3 sequence (DNA): TGTGCCAGCAAGCTAGACATCAGGGACACTGAAGCTTTCTTT.

The V call is TRBV20-1, the J call TRBJ2-3; 10 bases fit TRBD2. The V and J ends lost 3 bases and 3 bases, in that order; junction bases with no gene match: 3. CDR1 is DFQATT, CDR2 SNEGSKA, per germline (reference sequence). The CDR3 contains 14 residues. CDR3 region: CSASELAGTDTQYF. CDR3 coding DNA: TGCAGTGCTAGCGAACTAGCGGGAACAGATACGCAGTATTTT.

This chain joins TRBV5-1 and TRBJ2-7; D not resolved. Germline values: CDR1 SGHRS, CDR2 YFSETQ. The CDR3 extends over 14 amino acids. The V end lost 4 bases, the J end lost 2 bases, and 13 bases lay between the germline ends. For the CDR3, the DNA is TGCGCCAGCAGCGTTGACTCGAGAGCCTACGAGCAGTACTTC. Amino acids: CASSVDSRAYEQYF.

This chain connects TRBV10-3 to TRBJ1-2; D remains ambiguous. Per germline, CDR1 ENHRY and CDR2 SYGVKD. This CDR3 region has 14 residues. Trimming pared 2 bases from V and 4 bases from J, leaving 11 bases between. The CDR3 here is CAISEAGESYGYTF. Here the CDR3 DNA reads TGTGCCATCAGTGAGGCAGGAGAGTCCTATGGCTACACCTTC.

The rearrangement links TRBV6-2 or TRBV6-3 to TRBJ2-3; D uncertain. The germline gives CDR1 MNHEY, CDR2 SVGEGT. Trimming left V 2 bases short and J 4 bases short, with 16 bases between. CDR3 length: 16 residues. CDR3 sequence (DNA): TGTGCCAGCAGTTACGATCCAGCCCGACGGGCAGATACGCAGTATTTT. Translation: CASSYDPARRADTQYF.

A word on this clonotype: This may stem from a read error, because a much larger clone lies one nucleotide away. The chain employs TRBV11-2 and TRBJ2-1; D unclear. The closer fit of TRBJ2-7 to the DNA end suggests the J call may be wrong. This CDR3 region has 14 residues. Looked up from germline, CDR1 is SGHAT and CDR2 is FQNNGV. In DNA form, the CDR3 reads TGTGCCAGCAGCCTCTCCAGTACCTACAATGAGCAGTACTTC. Protein: CASSLSSTYNEQYF.

This chain links TRBV5-1 with TRBJ1-5; D not resolved. Looked up from germline, CDR1 is SGHRS and CDR2 is YFSETQ. This CDR3 region has 14 residues. Trimming removed 2 bases at V and 7 bases at J, with 13 bases between. The DNA for the CDR3 is TGCGCCAGCAGCTTTGGTGGGGTGGACCAGCCCCAGCATTTT. Translating gives CASSFGGVDQPQHF.

In the case of this clonotype: A read error may explain this, as a much larger clone is one base away. The J gene is TRBJ2-2, the V gene TRBV28; TRBD2 aligns across 7 bases. The trim removed 5 bases at V and 6 bases at J, leaving 9 bases unmatched. CDR3 length: 15 residues. The germline V gene has CDR1 MDHEN and CDR2 SYDVKM. The CDR3 loop is CASSPRLAEAGELFF. The DNA of the CDR3 is TGTGCCAGCAGTCCCCGACTAGCAGAGGCCGGGGAGCTGTTTTTT.

The sample holds many counts of this clonotype. Given a much more abundant clone one base away, this may be a read error. The chain is built from TRBV5-1 and TRBJ2-1, with TRBD1 matching 9 bases. CDR1 and CDR2 from the germline V gene are SGHRS and YFSETQ. The CDR3 runs 14 residues. The CDR3 spells CASSGGQGYNEQFF. CDR3 nucleotides: TGTGCCAGCAGTGGGGGACAGGGCTACAATGAGCAGTTCTTC. Looking up the rest from reference TRBV5-1 and TRBJ2-1 gives the full variable domain: KAGVTQTPRYLIKTRGQQVTLSCSPISGHRSVSWYQQTPGQGLQFLFEYFSETQRNKGNFPGRFSGRQFSNSRSEMNVSTLELGDSALYLCASSGGQGYNEQFFGPGTRLTVL.

Concerning this clonotype: A read error may explain this, as a much larger clone is one base away. J is TRBJ2-1 and V is TRBV9; TRBD2 matches at 7 bases. The CDR3 spans 15 residues. Per germline, CDR1 SGDLS and CDR2 YYNGEE. V was pared by 0 bases and J by 10 bases, with 10 bases of the junction left unmatched. CDR3 residues: CASSVGAGFTYEQFF. CDR3 bases: TGTGCCAGCAGCGTAGGAGCGGGGTTTACCTACGAGCAGTTCTTC.

For this clonotype: A much larger clone is a single base away; this may be a read error. V is TRBV7-3 and J is TRBJ2-1, with D possibly called TRBD1 or TRBD2 (6 bases each). With 2 bases removed from V and 12 bases from J, the gap between germline ends came to 20 bases. The germline V gene has CDR1 SGHTA and CDR2 FQGTGA. This CDR3 has 15 amino acids. The CDR3 coding sequence is TGTGCCAGCAGCTTACAGCTGACTAGAGGGGGTGGGCAGTTCTTC. It translates to CASSLQLTRGGGQFF.